The present TCR beta chain was sequenced within a study of shared clonotypes between healthy human individuals. Study background: Donor ages ranged 18 to 49 years: a couple of women, a few men.

This clone occurred a few times. Other DNA sequences of this sample code for an identical CDR3. With 2 bases removed from V and 5 bases from J, the gap between germline ends came to 12 bases. The V gene's germline CDR1 is GTSNPN and CDR2 SVGIG (reference sequence). CDR3 length: 13 residues. Roughly 200 ng DNA, about 28,000 T cell genomes, went into each sorted-subset replicate PCR. Sequencing was performed with immunoSEQ multiplex PCR; in TCRdb, only in-frame clones are kept and a portion is missing. The sample contains about 1.1 million clones, approximately 77% of which appear only once. Donors had no recently reported acute infections or vaccinations and were HIV-negative.

The V and J genes are TRBV30 and TRBJ1-2; perhaps TRBD1 as D (6 bases). Sequenced sample: memory CD4+ T cells from PBMCs. Described subset: CD45RA-negative fraction. The TCR sequence derives from a young man in good health. Some clones in this sample may be carry-over from other donors' samples. The CDR3 spells CAWSRDRPYGYTF. The CDR3 DNA sequence: TGTGCCTGGAGTCGAGACAGGCCATATGGCTACACCTTC. The full variable domain, with the rest looked up from reference TRBV30 and TRBJ1-2, is SQTIHQWPATLVQPVGSPLSLECTVEGTSNPNLYWYRQAAGRGLQLLFYSVGIGQISSEVPQNLSASRPQDRQFILSSKKLLLSDSGFYLCAWSRDRPYGYTFGSGTRLTVV.